A selection of T cell receptor beta chains follows, all from one sample in a study of control samples from healthy donors and cancer patients. Profiled with immunoSEQ multiplex PCR; TCRdb holds only in-frame clones, not every one. The table shows around 41,000 clones, with around four fifths occurring only once. The specimen sequenced was PBMCs. These receptor sequences come from a woman aged 55-70 years with lung cancer. The CDR3 runs from the conserved cysteine through the conserved F or W. D genes are given only for firm matches. Part of the rows lack a size; the others show once, few, many or a class for expanded clones.

few,-,TRBV12-5,16,TRBJ2-1,CASGLAEGAAVNEQFF,TGTGCTAGTGGTTTGGCCGAGGGAGCTGCCGTCAATGAGCAGTTCTTC
-,-,TRBV3-1/TRBV3-2,16,TRBJ2-2,CASSQYGLQNTGELFF,TGTGCCAGCAGCCAATATGGACTCCAGAACACCGGGGAGCTGTTTTTT
-,-,TRBV7-3,12,TRBJ2-2,CASSLATGELFF,TGTGCCAGCAGCTTGGCCACGGGGGAGCTGTTTTTT
few,-,TRBV2,11,TRBJ1-4,CASSFVEKLFF,TGTGCCAGCAGTTTTGTCGAAAAACTGTTTTTT
-,-,TRBV7-2,12,TRBJ2-5,CASSPPQETQYF,TGTGCCAGCAGCCCCCCTCAAGAGACCCAGTACTTC
once,-,TRBV5-1,13,TRBJ2-7,CASSLSYSYEQYF,TGCGCCAGCAGCTTGAGCTACTCCTACGAGCAGTACTTC
few,-,TRBV19,14,TRBJ2-7,CASSYRRDRYEQYF,TGTGCCAGTAGTTACCGCCGAGATAGATACGAGCAGTACTTC
medium-sized,-,TRBV6-5,14,TRBJ2-7,CATRSPGPTYEQYF,TGTGCCACGAGGTCGCCAGGGCCCACCTACGAGCAGTACTTC
-,TRBD1,TRBV6-5,13,TRBJ2-7,CASSYDRDYEQYF,TGTGCCAGCTCGTACGACAGGGACTACGAGCAGTACTTC
-,-,TRBV19,13,TRBJ2-3,CASHRDPTDTQYF,TGTGCGAGCCACAGGGACCCCACAGATACGCAGTATTTT
-,TRBD1,TRBV9,14,TRBJ1-2,CASSPGQGDYGYTF,TGTGCCAGCAGCCCGGGACAGGGAGACTATGGCTACACCTTC
-,TRBD2,TRBV30,17,TRBJ2-1,CAWGRGVASGAANEQFF,TGTGCCTGGGGCCGGGGAGTGGCTAGCGGGGCAGCCAATGAGCAGTTCTTC
-,-,TRBV5-6,12,TRBJ2-3,CASSRLADTQYF,TGTGCCAGCAGCCGACTAGCAGATACGCAGTATTTT
-,-,TRBV19,13,TRBJ1-2,CASSMGPGVGYTF,TGTGCCAGTAGTATGGGCCCAGGCGTAGGCTACACCTTC
-,-,TRBV11-2,16,TRBJ1-1,CASSLVMGIKNTEAFF,TGTGCCAGCAGCTTAGTAATGGGAATAAAGAACACTGAAGCTTTCTTT
-,-,TRBV18,12,TRBJ1-5,CASSPSNQPQHF,TGTGCCAGCTCACCATCCAATCAGCCCCAGCATTTT
-,TRBD2,TRBV9,15,TRBJ2-3,CASSLAGSFTDTQYF,TGTGCCAGCAGCTTAGCGGGGTCCTTCACAGATACGCAGTATTTT
once,-,TRBV6-4,15,TRBJ2-3,CASSLRGGLPDTQYF,TGTGCCAGCAGTCTAAGGGGGGGCCTCCCAGATACGCAGTATTTT
-,TRBD2,TRBV6-1,20,TRBJ2-1,CASSEESTGAVAGALNEQFF,TGTGCCAGCAGTGAAGAAAGCACAGGGGCGGTAGCGGGGGCTCTCAATGAGCAGTTCTTC
-,TRBD1,TRBV11-3,15,TRBJ2-5,CASSPRTGEQETQYF,TGTGCCAGCAGCCCCCGGACAGGGGAACAAGAGACCCAGTACTTC
once,TRBD2,TRBV10-3,14,TRBJ2-5,CATREVGELETQYF,TGTGCCACCCGGGAGGTGGGGGAACTGGAGACCCAGTACTTC
-,-,TRBV7-2,14,TRBJ1-6,CASSFGTPNSPLHF,TGTGCCAGCAGCTTTGGGACACCTAATTCACCCCTCCACTTT
-,TRBD2,TRBV7-3,16,TRBJ2-1,CASSSLGPSGYNEQFF,TGTGCCAGCAGCTCCCTTGGGCCTAGCGGATACAATGAGCAGTTCTTC
-,-,TRBV5-4,15,TRBJ1-5,CASSLGGAEDQPQHF,TGTGCCAGCAGCTTGGGGGGGGCTGAGGATCAGCCCCAGCATTTT
-,-,TRBV2,13,TRBJ1-2,CASLSGLDYGYTF,TGTGCCAGCCTGTCCGGGTTAGACTATGGCTACACCTTC
-,TRBD2,TRBV7-3,15,TRBJ2-3,CASQREAGPYDTQYF,TGTGCCAGCCAGCGGGAGGCGGGCCCTTATGATACGCAGTATTTT
-,-,TRBV24-1,13,TRBJ2-3,CATEGGETDTQYF,TGTGCCACCGAGGGGGGGGAAACAGATACGCAGTATTTT
few,TRBD1,TRBV7-2,15,TRBJ2-5,CASSPPDRRLETQYF,TGTGCCAGCAGCCCCCCGGACAGGAGGTTAGAGACCCAGTACTTC
-,-,TRBV7-9,13,TRBJ1-6,CASSLEGDSPLHF,TGTGCCAGCAGCTTAGAGGGGGATTCACCCCTCCACTTT
-,-,TRBV18,14,TRBJ2-7,CASSPTGDAYEQYF,TGTGCCAGCTCACCTACGGGGGACGCCTACGAGCAGTACTTC
-,TRBD1,TRBV6-6,16,TRBJ2-7,CASSLTTGTGYYEQYF,TGTGCCAGCAGTCTAACGACTGGGACAGGTTACTACGAGCAGTACTTC
-,-,TRBV10-2,15,TRBJ1-1,CATSKGMVGNTEAFF,TGCGCCACTTCGAAAGGGATGGTGGGGAACACTGAAGCTTTCTTT
-,TRBD1,TRBV7-2,15,TRBJ1-5,CASSPRQGGNQPQHF,TGTGCCAGCAGCCCCCGACAGGGAGGCAATCAGCCCCAGCATTTT
once,-,TRBV9,14,TRBJ2-1,CASSVSYANNEQFF,TGTGCCAGCAGCGTAAGCTATGCAAACAATGAGCAGTTCTTC
-,-,TRBV5-1,16,TRBJ2-2,CASSLGAPTSSGELFF,TGCGCCAGCAGCTTGGGAGCCCCCACTAGTTCCGGGGAGCTGTTTTTT